The source of this T cell receptor beta chain is a study of radiotherapy plus CTLA-4 blockade in lung cancer. Study overall: In 18% of patients, objective responses were seen; roughly 30% had disease control. Study-wide points: Together with interferon-beta, which increased in serum after radiation, early dynamic changes in blood T cell clones were reportedly the best predictors of response. An expansion of tumor-derived TCR clones occurred in blood after radiotherapy plus ipilimumab.

Here immunoSEQ multiplex PCR was the method, and the copy in TCRdb shows in-frame clones only, minus some. This sample yields over 75,000 clones, of which roughly 80% are seen a single time; roughly 0.84% belongs to the top ten. On this clone itself: What it binds is not known.

The specimen was peripheral blood, collected from a patient treated with radiotherapy plus ipilimumab. This clonotype was sampled from a human donor with non-small cell lung cancer who had stable disease on radiotherapy plus ipilimumab.

CDR3 DNA sequence: TGTGCCAGCAGCGCCGGACAGGGGGACAATCAGCCCCAGCATTTT. It encodes CASSAGQGDNQPQHF. The chain is built from TRBV9 and TRBJ1-5, with TRBD1 matching over 10 bases. CDR1 SGDLS and CDR2 YYNGEE come from the germline V gene. With V trimmed by 3 bases and J by 3 bases, 3 bases remained unmatched. The CDR3 loop spans 15 amino acids.